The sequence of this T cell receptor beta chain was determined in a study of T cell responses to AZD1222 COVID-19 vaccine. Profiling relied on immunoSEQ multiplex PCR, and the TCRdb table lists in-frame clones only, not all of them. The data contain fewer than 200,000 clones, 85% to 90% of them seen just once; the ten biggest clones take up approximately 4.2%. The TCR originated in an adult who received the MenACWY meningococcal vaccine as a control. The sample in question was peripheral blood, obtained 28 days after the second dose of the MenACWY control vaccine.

In DNA, the CDR3 is TGTGCCAGCAGCTTTACAAAGAACACTGAAGCTTTCTTT. Residues: CASSFTKNTEAFF. The chain recombines TRBV12-3 or TRBV12-4 with TRBJ1-1, with no clear D. The CDR3 spans 13 residues. Trimming pared 6 bases from V and 1 base from J, leaving 9 bases between.